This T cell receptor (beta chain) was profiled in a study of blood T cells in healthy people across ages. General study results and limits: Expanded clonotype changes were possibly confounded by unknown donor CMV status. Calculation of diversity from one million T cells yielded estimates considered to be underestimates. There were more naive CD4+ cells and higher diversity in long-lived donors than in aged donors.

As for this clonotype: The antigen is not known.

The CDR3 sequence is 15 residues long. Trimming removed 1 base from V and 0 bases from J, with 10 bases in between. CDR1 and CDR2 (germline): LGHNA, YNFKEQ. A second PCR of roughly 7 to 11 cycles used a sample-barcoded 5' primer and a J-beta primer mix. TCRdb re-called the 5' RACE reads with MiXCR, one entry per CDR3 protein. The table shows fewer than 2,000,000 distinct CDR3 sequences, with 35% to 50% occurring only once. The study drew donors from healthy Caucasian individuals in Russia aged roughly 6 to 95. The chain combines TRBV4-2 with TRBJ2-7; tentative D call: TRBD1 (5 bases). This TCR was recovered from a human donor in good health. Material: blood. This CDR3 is CASSQVSDSSYEQYF. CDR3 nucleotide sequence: TGTGCCAGCAGCCAAGTGAGCGACAGCTCCTACGAGCAGTACTTC.